This is a list of T cell receptor beta chains from one sample in a study of blood T cells in healthy people across ages. TCRdb re-analysed the 5' RACE reads in MiXCR, keeping a single row per CDR3 protein. The table has roughly 1.9 million distinct CDR3 sequences, about 39% seen once. Sequencing used blood. Receptors originate from a human donor in good health. CDR3s include the opening cysteine and the closing phenylalanine or tryptophan. D genes are given only for firm matches. The size field is filled for only some rows; it gives once, few, many or a size class.

TRBV29-1	TRBJ1-4	NA	NA	CSVERRVKGEKLFF	TGCAGCGTTGAACGGCGGGTCAAGGGTGAAAAACTGTTTTTT
TRBV20-1	TRBJ1-5	NA	NA	CSAKSRQNSNQPQHF	TGCAGTGCTAAAAGTAGGCAGAATAGCAATCAGCCCCAGCATTTT
TRBV5-1	TRBJ1-2	NA	many	CASSLPGADGYTF	TGTGCCAGCAGTTTACCGGGGGCGGACGGCTACACCTTC
TRBV6-5	TRBJ2-3	NA	few	CASRPAGPPTDTQYF	TGTGCCAGCAGGCCCGCAGGGCCCCCCACAGATACGCAGTATTTT
TRBV7-2	TRBJ2-1	NA	few	CASSLGPLLSYNEQFF	TGTGCCAGCAGCCTAGGACCGCTACTCTCCTACAATGAGCAGTTCTTC
TRBV4-3	TRBJ1-1	NA	NA	CASSQDRAIEAFF	TGCGCCAGCAGCCAAGATAGGGCTATTGAAGCTTTCTTT
TRBV4-3	TRBJ2-1	NA	NA	CASSPVAAGGASSYNEQFF	TGCGCCAGCAGCCCCGTTGCCGCTGGTGGGGCGAGCTCCTACAATGAGCAGTTCTTC
TRBV2	TRBJ2-5	NA	NA	CASRPYTLREEQYF	TGTGCCAGCAGACCCTACACCTTGAGGGAAGAGCAGTACTTC
TRBV7-8	TRBJ2-3	TRBD1	NA	CASSLNRVQGAPTDTQYF	TGTGCCAGCAGCTTAAACAGGGTACAGGGGGCGCCTACAGATACGCAGTATTTT
TRBV2	TRBJ2-1	TRBD2	NA	CASSLYLGGGETQFF	TGTGCCAGCAGCCTCTACCTGGGTGGGGGGGAGACCCAGTTCTTC
TRBV6-2/TRBV6-3	TRBJ1-6	NA	NA	CASKNGGNSSPLHF	TGTGCCAGCAAGAACGGTGGAAATAGTTCACCCCTCCACTTT
TRBV12-3/TRBV12-4	TRBJ2-1	NA	NA	CASSLRGRETQFF	TGTGCCAGCAGTTTAAGGGGACGGGAGACCCAGTTCTTC
TRBV29-1	TRBJ2-3	NA	NA	CSVVIAVTDTQYF	TGCAGCGTTGTCATAGCCGTCACAGATACGCAGTATTTT
TRBV11-1	TRBJ2-3	TRBD1	NA	CASSLKSYRQGHTDTQYF	TGTGCCAGCAGCTTAAAATCGTACCGACAGGGACACACAGATACGCAGTATTTT
TRBV9	TRBJ1-6	TRBD1	NA	CASSSDSGTGRSPLHF	TGTGCCAGCAGCTCAGACTCCGGGACAGGGCGATCACCCCTCCACTTT
TRBV18	TRBJ2-1	NA	few	CASSPGQNSYNEQFF	TGTGCCAGCTCACCCGGACAGAACTCCTACAATGAGCAGTTCTTC
TRBV14	TRBJ2-1	NA	NA	CASSQFRRDEQFF	TGTGCCAGCAGCCAATTCCGTAGAGATGAGCAGTTCTTC
TRBV7-9	TRBJ2-1	TRBD1	few	CASSHPGGSYNEQFF	TGTGCCAGCAGCCATCCAGGGGGAAGTTACAATGAGCAGTTCTTC
TRBV4-3	TRBJ2-7	NA	few	CASSQEPNRASEQYF	TGCGCCAGCAGCCAAGAACCGAACAGGGCGAGCGAGCAGTACTTC
TRBV7-2	TRBJ2-3	NA	NA	CASSFVLEDTQYF	TGTGCCAGCAGCTTTGTACTCGAAGATACGCAGTATTTT
TRBV7-8	TRBJ1-2	TRBD1	NA	CASASMGTGVLWGGYTF	TGTGCCTCAGCATCCATGGGGACAGGGGTTTTATGGGGTGGCTACACCTTC
TRBV6-2/TRBV6-3	TRBJ2-3	TRBD2	NA	CASTRGGGSTDTQYF	TGTGCCAGCACGCGTGGCGGGGGAAGCACAGATACGCAGTATTTT
TRBV7-2	TRBJ2-5	NA	NA	CASSSQRDVQETQYF	TGTGCCAGCAGCTCCCAGAGGGACGTCCAAGAGACCCAGTACTTC
TRBV20-1	TRBJ2-7	NA	NA	CSAQMAISYEQYF	TGCAGTGCCCAGATGGCGATCAGCTACGAGCAGTACTTC
TRBV14	TRBJ2-1	NA	NA	CASSFRTGSNEQFF	TGTGCCAGCAGCTTTAGAACAGGTTCTAATGAGCAGTTCTTC
TRBV7-2	TRBJ2-6	NA	NA	CASSLEHRADVLTF	TGTGCCAGCAGCTTAGAGCACAGGGCAGACGTCCTGACTTTC
TRBV28	TRBJ1-6	NA	once	CAVSGGNSPLHF	TGTGCCGTATCTGGGGGTAATTCACCCCTCCACTTT
TRBV12-3/TRBV12-4	TRBJ2-3	TRBD1	few	CASSLLRTGVGSTQYF	TGTGCCAGCAGTTTATTAAGGACAGGGGTGGGGAGTACGCAGTATTTT
TRBV15	TRBJ2-5	NA	NA	CATSRVFDLAPRGETQYF	TGTGCCACCAGCAGGGTGTTCGATTTGGCCCCTCGCGGGGAGACCCAGTACTTC
TRBV2	TRBJ1-1	NA	NA	CASSKGTPLNTEAFF	TGTGCCAGCAGTAAAGGGACCCCCTTGAACACTGAAGCTTTCTTT
TRBV20-1	TRBJ2-5	TRBD2	few	CSPSGGRGGTQYF	TGCAGTCCTAGCGGGGGGCGCGGTGGGACCCAGTACTTC
TRBV7-9	TRBJ2-7	TRBD1	NA	CTSSPTHAGTGKGYEQYF	TGTACCAGCAGCCCGACGCACGCTGGGACAGGGAAAGGTTACGAGCAGTACTTC
TRBV29-1	TRBJ1-2	TRBD1	few	CSVGPGGQGGYGYTF	TGCAGCGTTGGGCCAGGGGGACAAGGAGGGTATGGCTACACCTTC
TRBV20-1	TRBJ1-2	NA	many	CSAREMRFETDGYTF	TGCAGTGCTAGAGAAATGAGATTTGAGACAGATGGCTACACCTTC
TRBV12-3/TRBV12-4	TRBJ2-6	NA	NA	CASSLSGRALASGANVLTF	TGTGCCAGCAGTTTAAGCGGGCGAGCCCTGGCCTCTGGGGCCAACGTCCTGACTTTC
TRBV5-1	TRBJ2-4	NA	NA	CASRQGSRGEQYF	TGCGCCAGCAGACAGGGCTCCAGGGGGGAGCAGTACTTC
TRBV7-9	TRBJ2-5	TRBD1	NA	CASSLAWDSQETQYF	TGTGCCAGCAGCTTAGCCTGGGACAGCCAAGAGACCCAGTACTTC
TRBV2	TRBJ2-7	TRBD1	few	CASILDRELFYEQYF	TGTGCCAGCATCCTGGACAGGGAACTATTTTACGAGCAGTACTTC
TRBV5-5	TRBJ2-2	TRBD2	NA	CASSFRDYEGGELFF	TGTGCCAGCAGCTTTAGGGACTATGAGGGCGGGGAGCTGTTTTTT
TRBV12-3/TRBV12-4	TRBJ1-1	NA	few	CASSWRPFRTEAFF	TGTGCCAGCAGTTGGCGTCCTTTCCGTACTGAAGCTTTCTTT
TRBV5-1	TRBJ1-2	NA	few	CASSLEGVKDYGYTF	TGCGCCAGCAGCTTGGAAGGGGTCAAGGACTATGGCTACACCTTC
TRBV12-5	TRBJ1-1	TRBD1	NA	CASGQGARRTEAFF	TGTGCTAGTGGCCAGGGGGCGCGGAGGACTGAAGCTTTCTTT
TRBV27	TRBJ1-2	NA	few	CASTHTHTGWVYGYTF	TGTGCCAGCACCCACACCCACACAGGGTGGGTCTATGGCTACACCTTC
TRBV10-3	TRBJ2-5	TRBD2	few	CAIGRLAGGRETQYF	TGTGCCATCGGCAGACTAGCGGGGGGGCGAGAGACCCAGTACTTC
TRBV12-3/TRBV12-4	TRBJ2-7	NA	NA	CASSQGRADEQYF	TGTGCCAGCAGTCAGGGCAGAGCGGACGAGCAGTACTTC
TRBV7-9	TRBJ2-3	NA	NA	CAGSDSGTLAATDTQYF	TGTGCCGGCAGCGATTCCGGGACCCTGGCTGCGACAGATACGCAGTATTTT
TRBV27	TRBJ2-1	TRBD2	few	CASSLAGWGYEQFF	TGTGCCAGCAGCCTAGCGGGTTGGGGCTATGAGCAGTTCTTC
TRBV19	TRBJ1-2	NA	NA	CASSMEGFTSHGYTF	TGTGCCAGTAGTATGGAAGGATTCACCTCCCATGGCTACACCTTC
TRBV29-1	TRBJ2-3	TRBD2	few	CSATLAGLYTDTQYF	TGCAGCGCCACCCTAGCGGGGCTTTACACAGATACGCAGTATTTT
TRBV5-1	TRBJ2-5	TRBD1	once	CASSQTGGSETQYF	TGCGCCAGCAGCCAAACAGGGGGCAGCGAGACCCAGTACTTC
TRBV20-1	TRBJ2-5	NA	NA	CSAREVETQYF	TGCAGTGCTAGAGAGGTGGAGACCCAGTACTTC
TRBV4-3	TRBJ1-2	TRBD1	few	CASSQPGQPNYGYTF	TGCGCCAGCAGCCAACCGGGACAGCCTAACTATGGCTACACCTTC
TRBV7-2	TRBJ2-5	TRBD2	NA	CASSFTSGVLETQYF	TGTGCCAGCAGCTTCACTAGCGGGGTTCTAGAGACCCAGTACTTC
TRBV10-3	TRBJ2-6	NA	NA	CAILDSSGANVLTF	TGTGCCATACTGGACAGCTCTGGGGCCAACGTCCTGACTTTC
TRBV7-2	TRBJ2-5	TRBD1	NA	CASSLLDRGRETQYF	TGTGCCAGCAGCTTGCTCGACAGGGGAAGGGAGACCCAGTACTTC